This entry describes one T cell receptor beta chain. This entry comes from a study of CD8 T cells in Susac syndrome. Roughly 0.45 to 1 ug RNA was reverse transcribed with random hexamers. Multiplex PCR with immunoSEQ amplified the TCR beta CDR3 across 54 Vbeta and 13 Jbeta. TCRdb re-called the immunoSEQ multiplex PCR reads with MiXCR, one entry per CDR3 protein. The table records 150,000 or so distinct CDR3 sequences, 85% to 95% of them present only once. The V end was cut by 1 base, the J end by 0 bases, with 12 bases between. This CDR3 is built from 16 residues. The germline V gene has CDR1 KGHSH and CDR2 LQKENI.

What was sequenced was CD4+ T cells from PBMCs. The V gene is TRBV18, the J gene TRBJ1-1; D not resolved. This receptor was identified in a human donor with Susac syndrome. The CDR3 region is CASSPLADLMNTEAFF. The CDR3 DNA sequence: TGTGCCAGCTCACCACTTGCAGATCTCATGAACACTGAAGCTTTCTTT. Full variable domain (remainder filled in from reference TRBV18 and TRBJ1-1): NAGVMQNPRHLVRRRGQEARLRCSPMKGHSHVYWYRQLPEEGLKFMVYLQKENIIDESGMPKERFSAEFPKEGPSILRIQQVVRGDSAAYFCASSPLADLMNTEAFFGQGTRLTVV.